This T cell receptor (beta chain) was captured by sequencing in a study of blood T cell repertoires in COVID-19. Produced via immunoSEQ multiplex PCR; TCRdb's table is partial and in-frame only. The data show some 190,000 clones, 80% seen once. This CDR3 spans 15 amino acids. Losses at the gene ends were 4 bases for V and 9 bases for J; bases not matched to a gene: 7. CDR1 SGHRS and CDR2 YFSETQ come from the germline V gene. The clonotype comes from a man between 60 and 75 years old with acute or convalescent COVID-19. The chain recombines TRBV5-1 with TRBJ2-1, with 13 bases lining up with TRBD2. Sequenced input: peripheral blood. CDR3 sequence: CASSLGLAGDGEQFF. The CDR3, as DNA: TGCGCCAGCAGCCTCGGACTAGCGGGGGATGGTGAGCAGTTCTTC.